This entry lists 18 T cell receptor beta chains sequenced from one sample in a study of follicular helper T cells after annual influenza vaccination. Sequencing used immunoSEQ multiplex PCR; TCRdb keeps in-frame clones, though not all of them. In the table there are under 12,000 clones, about 82% of which are singletons. The input for sequencing was CXCR5- memory CD4+ T cells sorted from blood, taken 6 weeks after influenza vaccination. All receptors derive from an adult who received the influenza vaccine.

CDR3 residues: CATSTTSTDTQYF. The CDR3 region has the DNA TGTGCCACCAGCACCACTAGCACAGATACGCAGTATTTT. The chain carries TRBV15 and TRBJ2-3; no clear D gene. The CDR3 contains 13 residues. The V gene's germline CDR1 is LNHNV and CDR2 YYDKDF (reference sequence). V shed 4 bases and J shed 0 bases, with 5 bases lying between them.

This clone was observed a single time. The chain employs TRBV30 and TRBJ2-2; 13 bases match TRBD2. The CDR3 length is 15 residues. Trimming took 2 bases from V and 5 from J; bases not matched to a gene: 2. In germline, CDR1 is GTSNPN, CDR2 SVGIG (reference sequence). The CDR3 protein is CAWSWGLAGTGELFF. The CDR3 nucleotides read TGTGCCTGGAGTTGGGGACTAGCGGGGACCGGGGAGCTGTTTTTT.

Only a few counts were recorded for this clone. This chain connects TRBV11-3 to TRBJ2-7, with D perhaps matching TRBD2 (5 bases). The V gene lost 0 bases and the J gene lost 5 bases, with 8 bases spanning the gap. Germline CDR1 is SGHNT and CDR2 is YENEEA. This CDR3 has 13 amino acids. Here the CDR3 DNA reads TGTGCCAGCAGCTTAGACGGGCGGGACGAGCAGTACTTC. This gives the protein CASSLDGRDEQYF.

The chain recombines TRBV2 with TRBJ1-3; the D is unclear. V was shortened by 4 bases and J by 0 bases, with 13 bases between the two germline ends. The CDR3 has 16 residues. Germline values: CDR1 SNHLY, CDR2 FYNNEI. The DNA for the CDR3 is TGTGCCAGCAGTGGCCAGCCGACCCGCTCTGGAAACACCATATATTTT. Amino acids: CASSGQPTRSGNTIYF. The whole variable domain, filled in from reference TRBV2 and TRBJ1-3, reads EPEVTQTPSHQVTQMGQEVILRCVPISNHLYFYWYRQILGQKVEFLVSFYNNEISEKSEIFDDQFSVERPDGSNFTLKIRSTKLEDSAMYFCASSGQPTRSGNTIYFGEGSWLTVV.

This clone has just a few counts. The chain links TRBV7-6 to TRBJ1-1; no definite D call. V lost 5 bases to trimming and J lost 1 base, with 8 bases between them. The CDR3 is 13 residues long. Germline CDR1 is SGHVS and CDR2 is FNYEAQ. In DNA form, the CDR3 reads TGTGCCAGCAGCCAAGAGCCGAACACTGAAGCTTTCTTT. Residues: CASSQEPNTEAFF.

This clone was counted only a few times. V and J are TRBV7-6 and TRBJ2-3, with 13 bases that match TRBD2. The CDR3 covers 16 residues. Losses at the gene ends were 1 base for V and 9 bases for J; bases not matched to a gene: 7. The germline V gene has CDR1 SGHVS and CDR2 FNYEAQ. CDR3: CASSLVVGLAGDTQYF. In DNA, the CDR3 is TGTGCCAGCAGCTTAGTAGTTGGACTAGCGGGAGACACGCAGTATTTT. Supplemented by reference TRBV7-6 and TRBJ2-3, the full variable domain reads GAGVSQSPRYKVTKRGQDVALRCDPISGHVSLYWYRQALGQGPEFLTYFNYEAQQDKSGLPNDRFSAERPEGSISTLTIQRTEQRDSAMYRCASSLVVGLAGDTQYFGPGTRLTVL.

The chain uses TRBV10-2 and TRBJ1-1, with no clear D. CDR1 is WSHSY and CDR2 is SAAADI in the germline V gene. Trimming stripped 5 bases from V and 6 bases from J, with 19 bases between. The CDR3 length is 15 residues. The CDR3 DNA sequence: TGCGCCAGCAGTTCCCCCACCCTCGGACGGGCTGAAGCTTTCTTT. Encoded protein: CASSSPTLGRAEAFF.

CDR3 sequence: CASSTSVQETQYF. CDR3 nucleotide sequence: TGTGCCAGCAGTACAAGCGTACAAGAGACCCAGTACTTC. The V and J genes are TRBV28 and TRBJ2-5, with D unresolved. This CDR3 has 13 residues. Trimming took 5 bases from V and 2 from J, leaving 9 bases between them. Germline assignment: CDR1 MDHEN and CDR2 SYDVKM.

The chain is built from TRBV28 and TRBJ1-5; TRBD1 matches 10 bases. The CDR3 has 18 amino acids. The germline gives CDR1 MDHEN, CDR2 SYDVKM. V gave up 6 bases and J gave up 1 base; unmatched junction bases: 12. CDR3 coding DNA: TGTGCCAGCAGACCCGTGACAGGGGGCGCGAACAGCAATCAGCCCCAGCATTTT. This gives the protein CASRPVTGGANSNQPQHF.

The J gene is TRBJ2-7, the V gene TRBV4-1; TRBD2 matches 8 bases. Per the germline V gene, CDR1 is MGHRA and CDR2 is YSYEKL. This CDR3 spans 16 amino acids. The trim removed 0 bases at V and 7 bases at J, leaving 11 bases unmatched. CDR3 coding DNA: TGCGCCAGCAGCCAAGAAAGGACGGGAGGGCCGGGGGAGCAGTACTTC. It yields the protein CASSQERTGGPGEQYF.

This clone turned up a few times. The chain is built from TRBV7-9 and TRBJ1-1, with 8 bases lining up with TRBD1. In germline, CDR1 is SEHNR, CDR2 FQNEAQ (reference sequence). This CDR3 has 15 residues. The trim removed 5 bases at V and 1 base at J, leaving 6 bases unmatched. Here the CDR3 DNA reads TGTGCCAGCAGCCCGGGGGACAGGAAGAACACTGAAGCTTTCTTT. Amino acids: CASSPGDRKNTEAFF.

This chain uses TRBV9 with TRBJ2-1; D not resolved. V dropped 0 bases and J dropped 4 bases, with 2 bases sitting between them. CDR1 and CDR2 (germline): SGDLS, YYNGEE. This CDR3 has 12 residues. The CDR3 sequence: CASSVGYNEQFF. The CDR3 nucleotides are TGTGCCAGCAGCGTAGGGTACAATGAGCAGTTCTTC.

The chain recombines TRBV19 with TRBJ2-3, with 10 bases that match TRBD2. Germline V gives CDR1 LNHDA, CDR2 SQIVND (reference sequence). There are 14 residues in the CDR3. The V gene end was trimmed by 6 bases and the J gene end by 3 bases; junction bases not matched to a gene: 3. Written as DNA, the CDR3 is TGTGCCAGTAGGAATAGCGGGGGGACAGATACGCAGTATTTT. It specifies CASRNSGGTDTQYF.

The V gene is TRBV19, the J gene TRBJ1-5; D is ambiguous. V lost 5 bases and J 4 bases, leaving 9 bases between the germline ends. In germline, CDR1 is LNHDA, CDR2 SQIVND (reference sequence). The CDR3 is 13 residues long. The CDR3 loop reads CASSLPLNQPQHF. Here the CDR3 DNA reads TGTGCCAGTAGTTTGCCCTTAAATCAGCCCCAGCATTTT.

This clone has a single count. The chain uses TRBV5-1 and TRBJ2-2; D remains unclear. The CDR3 totals 14 residues. V dropped 4 bases and J dropped 7 bases, with 14 bases sitting between them. The germline CDR1 and CDR2 sequences are SGHRS and YFSETQ. The CDR3: CASSPPGPRGELFF. The CDR3 nucleotides read TGCGCCAGCAGCCCCCCCGGACCCCGCGGGGAGCTGTTTTTT.

The chain couples TRBV10-3 to TRBJ1-2; unclear D gene. Trimming stripped 5 bases from V and 8 bases from J, with 21 bases between. The CDR3 runs to 15 residues. Germline CDR1 and CDR2: ENHRY and SYGVKD. The CDR3 here is CAISYELSPHSGYTF. CDR3 nucleotide sequence: TGTGCCATCAGTTATGAACTGTCCCCCCATTCCGGCTACACCTTC.

The J gene is TRBJ2-3, the V gene TRBV28; D not resolved. The V end lost 4 bases, the J end lost 5 bases, and 13 bases lay between the germline ends. The CDR3 runs 14 residues. CDR1 is MDHEN and CDR2 is SYDVKM in the germline V gene. CDR3: CASSSPALRDTQYF. The CDR3 region has the DNA TGTGCCAGCAGTTCCCCGGCCCTTCGAGATACGCAGTATTTT.

This clone was seen a few times. The rearrangement joins TRBV7-2 to TRBJ1-1; D is unclear. Germline V gene sequence: CDR1 SGHTA, CDR2 FQGNSA. This CDR3 is 15 amino acids long. Between the trimmed V and J ends, which lost 5 bases and 0 bases, there was a span of 13 bases. The CDR3 is CASSPEGRLNTEAFF. As DNA, the CDR3 is TGTGCCAGCAGCCCAGAGGGCAGATTGAACACTGAAGCTTTCTTT.